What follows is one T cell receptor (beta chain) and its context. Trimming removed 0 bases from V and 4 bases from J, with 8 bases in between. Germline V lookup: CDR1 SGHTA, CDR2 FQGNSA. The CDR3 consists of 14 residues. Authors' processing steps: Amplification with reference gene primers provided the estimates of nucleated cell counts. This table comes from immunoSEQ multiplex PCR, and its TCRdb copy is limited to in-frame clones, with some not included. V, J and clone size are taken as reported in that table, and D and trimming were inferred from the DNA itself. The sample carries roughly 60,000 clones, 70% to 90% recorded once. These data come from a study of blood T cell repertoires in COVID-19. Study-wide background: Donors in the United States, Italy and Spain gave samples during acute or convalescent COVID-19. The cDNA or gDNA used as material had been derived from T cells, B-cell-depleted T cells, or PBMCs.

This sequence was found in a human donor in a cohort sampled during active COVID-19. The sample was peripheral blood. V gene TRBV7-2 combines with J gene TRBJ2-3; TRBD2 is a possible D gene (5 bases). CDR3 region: CASSLAGISDTQYF. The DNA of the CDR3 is TGTGCCAGCAGCTTAGCCGGGATCTCAGATACGCAGTATTTT.